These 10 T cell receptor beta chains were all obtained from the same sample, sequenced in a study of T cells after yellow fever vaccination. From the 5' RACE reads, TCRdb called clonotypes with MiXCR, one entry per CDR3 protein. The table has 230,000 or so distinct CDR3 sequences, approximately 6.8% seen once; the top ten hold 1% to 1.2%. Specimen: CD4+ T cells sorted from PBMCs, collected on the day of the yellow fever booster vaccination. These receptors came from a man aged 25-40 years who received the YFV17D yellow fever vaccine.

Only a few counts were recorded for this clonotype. This CDR3 is CASKVEGGFSYNEQFF. CDR3 nucleotides: TGTGCCAGCAAAGTAGAGGGAGGCTTCTCCTACAATGAGCAGTTCTTC. The chain combines TRBV2 with TRBJ2-1, with D maybe TRBD2 (6 bases). Germline CDR1 SNHLY, CDR2 FYNNEI. V gave up 7 bases and J gave up 0 bases, with 16 bases separating them. The length of the CDR3 is 16 residues.

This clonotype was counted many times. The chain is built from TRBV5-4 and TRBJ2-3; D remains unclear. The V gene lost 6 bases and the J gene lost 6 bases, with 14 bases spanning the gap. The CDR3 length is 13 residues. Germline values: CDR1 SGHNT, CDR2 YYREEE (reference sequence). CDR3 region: CASTAPRADTQYF. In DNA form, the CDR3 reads TGTGCCAGCACCGCCCCTCGGGCGGATACGCAGTATTTT.

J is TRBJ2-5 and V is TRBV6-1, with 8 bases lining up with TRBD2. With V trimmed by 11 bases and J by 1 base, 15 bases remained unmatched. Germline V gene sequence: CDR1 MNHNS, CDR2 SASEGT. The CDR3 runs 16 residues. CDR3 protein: CAGSGRRGGLQETQYF. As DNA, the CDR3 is TGTGCCGGGAGCGGGAGAAGAGGGGGACTCCAAGAGACCCAGTACTTC.

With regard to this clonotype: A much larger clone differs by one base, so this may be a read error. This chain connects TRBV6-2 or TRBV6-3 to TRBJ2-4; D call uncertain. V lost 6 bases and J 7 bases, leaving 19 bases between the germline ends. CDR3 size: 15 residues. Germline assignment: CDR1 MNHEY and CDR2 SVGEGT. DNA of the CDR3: TGTGCCAGCAGCCTCACGGTACAAGCCGCCAACATTCAGTACTTC. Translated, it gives CASSLTVQAANIQYF.

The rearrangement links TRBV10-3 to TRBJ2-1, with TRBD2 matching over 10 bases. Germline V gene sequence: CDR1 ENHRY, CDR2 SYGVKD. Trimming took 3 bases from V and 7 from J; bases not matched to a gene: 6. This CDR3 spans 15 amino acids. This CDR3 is CAISESGRAPNEQFF. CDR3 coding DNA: TGTGCCATCAGTGAAAGCGGGAGGGCCCCAAATGAGCAGTTCTTC.

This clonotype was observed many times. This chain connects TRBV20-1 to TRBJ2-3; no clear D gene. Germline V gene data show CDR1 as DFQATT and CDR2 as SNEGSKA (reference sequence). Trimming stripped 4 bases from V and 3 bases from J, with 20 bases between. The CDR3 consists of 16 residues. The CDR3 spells CSATIGTGPPTDTQYF. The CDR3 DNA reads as TGCAGTGCTACGATAGGCACCGGGCCCCCGACAGATACGCAGTATTTT.

The CDR3 DNA sequence: TGTGCCAGCAGAAAGTTGGATGAGCAGTTCTTC. Translating it yields CASRKLDEQFF. This chain links TRBV25-1 with TRBJ2-1; D unresolved. V was trimmed by 6 bases and J by 8 bases, leaving 8 bases between them. The CDR3 covers 11 residues. Germline V gene data show CDR1 as MGHDK and CDR2 as SYGVNS. Looking up the rest from reference TRBV25-1 and TRBJ2-1 gives the full variable domain: EADIYQTPRYLVIGTGKKITLECSQTMGHDKMYWYQQDPGMELHLIHYSYGVNSTEKGDLSSESTVSRIRTEHFPLTLESARPSHTSQYLCASRKLDEQFFGPGTRLTVL.

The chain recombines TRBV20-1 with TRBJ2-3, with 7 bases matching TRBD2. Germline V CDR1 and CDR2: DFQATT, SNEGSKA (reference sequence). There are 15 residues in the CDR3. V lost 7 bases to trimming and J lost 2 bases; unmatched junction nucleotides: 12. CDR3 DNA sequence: TGCAGTGTTCAAAAGGGACTAATGAACACAGATACGCAGTATTTT. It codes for CSVQKGLMNTDTQYF.

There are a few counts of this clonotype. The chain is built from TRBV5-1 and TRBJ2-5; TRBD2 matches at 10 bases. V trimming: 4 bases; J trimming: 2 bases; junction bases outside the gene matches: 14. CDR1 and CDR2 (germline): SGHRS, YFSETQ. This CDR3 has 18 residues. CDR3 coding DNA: TGCGCCAGCAGCCCTGGCCGAGGGGCTAGCGGGAGTCAAGAGACCCAGTACTTC. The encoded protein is CASSPGRGASGSQETQYF.

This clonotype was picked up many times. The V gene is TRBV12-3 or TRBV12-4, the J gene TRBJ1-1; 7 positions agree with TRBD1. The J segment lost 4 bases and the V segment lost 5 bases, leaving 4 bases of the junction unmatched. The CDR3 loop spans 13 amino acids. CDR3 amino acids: CASSATGVTEAFF. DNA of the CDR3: TGTGCCAGCAGTGCCACAGGGGTCACTGAAGCTTTCTTT.